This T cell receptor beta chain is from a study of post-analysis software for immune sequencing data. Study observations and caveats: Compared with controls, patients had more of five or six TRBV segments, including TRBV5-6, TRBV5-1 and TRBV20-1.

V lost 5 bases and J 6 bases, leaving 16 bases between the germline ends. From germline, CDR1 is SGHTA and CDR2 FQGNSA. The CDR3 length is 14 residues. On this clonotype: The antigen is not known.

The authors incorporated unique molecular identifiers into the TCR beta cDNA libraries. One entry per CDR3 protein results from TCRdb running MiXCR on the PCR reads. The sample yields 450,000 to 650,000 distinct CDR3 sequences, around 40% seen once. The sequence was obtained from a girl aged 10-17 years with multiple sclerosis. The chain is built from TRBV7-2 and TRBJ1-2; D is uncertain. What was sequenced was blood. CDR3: CASSPGRTFHGYTF. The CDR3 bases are TGTGCCAGCAGCCCCGGACGTACCTTTCATGGCTACACCTTC.